This note documents a single T cell receptor (beta chain) sequence. This clonotype is a singleton in its sample. Its cognate antigen has yet to be identified. Base-call qualities are not available, and no considerably larger clone is one nucleotide away. The sample is drawn from a study of post-analysis software for immune sequencing data (dated by TCRdb to between 2014 and 2017). Broadly, across the study: The recorded disease courses included relapsing-remitting, secondary progressive and progressive-relapsing multiple sclerosis, and some patients had no subtype annotation. A subset of samples was prepared in parallel using single-end sample barcoding, then pooled and co-amplified after Illumina adapter ligation. Patient repertoires were compared against roughly 12 previously published healthy control repertoires from donors aged about 6 to 25 years.

To demonstrate the VDJtools post-analysis software, the study profiled TCR beta repertoires from the peripheral blood of approximately twelve young patients with multiple sclerosis. Multiple sclerosis patients were children and adolescents aged about 6 to 15 years. Libraries came from PCR. TCRdb shows the sequencer as Illumina HiSeq 2500. Unique molecular identifiers were incorporated into TCR beta cDNA libraries to reduce PCR and sequencing biases. Every 1 to 10 million input T cells yielded approximately 500,000 cDNA molecules, meaning each molecule approximated one T cell. The same protocol used for the earlier healthy control dataset was applied to prepare and sequence the patient libraries. Within a given batch, samples were prepared together, multiplexed and sequenced on the same HiSeq lane. In the source study's methods: MIGEC was used to process the raw barcoded reads, and molecular identifier groups with only a single read were discarded before consensus assembly and CDR3 extraction. VDJtools was used for post-analysis of the clonotype tables, and diversity was normalized by down-sampling every dataset to the size of the smallest sample. In repertoire overlap clustering, CDR3 amino acid sequences, but not nucleotide sequences, were matched to correct batch-related cross-sample contamination. TCRdb cleaned the public reads at Q25 with fastp, built clones with MiXCR and kept in-frame beta chains. Each CDR3 protein appears once, grouped with its most common genes and DNA. The V and J calls here are based on TCRdb, not the publication. This sample gives approximately 400,000 distinct CDR3 sequences in total; about a third of them show up just once. The ten largest clonotypes hold roughly 12% of the sample.

CDR1 GTSNPN and CDR2 SVGIG are derived from the germline V gene (reference sequence). The CDR3, cysteine through phenylalanine, is 15 amino acids long. CDR3 DNA only is kept here, 45 bases in frame from base 1. Compared with germline, V lacks 2 bases and J lacks 4 bases; bases without a gene match: 4. The investigation overall reported the following: Normalized Chao1 diversity was significantly lower in multiple sclerosis patients than controls, suggesting substantial peripheral T-cell clonal expansion. The control group was slightly older than the multiple sclerosis patient group. When samples were clustered directly using the F measure, samples prepared in the same batch co-clustered strongly, which prompted a batch-effect correction. Roughly 5 TRBV segments, including TRBV5-6, TRBV5-1 and TRBV20-1, were significantly more frequent in patients than controls.

The chain joins TRBV30 to TRBJ2-2, and TRBD1 aligns with 10 junction nucleotides. This sequence originates from a girl aged 10 to 17 with multiple sclerosis. Material for sequencing was blood. The sequenced DNA: TGTGCCTGGAGTCCCTGGGACAGGGGCACCGGGGAGCTGTTTTTT. Protein translation: CAWSPWDRGTGELFF.